This is a list of T cell receptor beta chains from one sample in a study of blood T cells in healthy people across ages. TCRdb re-called the 5' RACE reads with MiXCR, one entry per CDR3 protein. This table holds roughly 1.7 million distinct CDR3 sequences, 34% found once. The source material was blood. These receptors originate from a woman in her twenties or thirties in good health. The CDR3 runs from the conserved cysteine through the conserved F or W. Each record gives: J gene, clone size, V gene, D gene, CDR3 protein, CDR3 DNA. D genes are given only for firm matches. The size field is filled for only some rows; it gives once, few, many or a size class.

TRBJ1-6	.	TRBV12-3/TRBV12-4	.	CASSSEQGQGNSPLHF	TGTGCCAGCAGTTCCGAACAGGGACAAGGTAATTCACCCCTCCACTTT
TRBJ1-4	.	TRBV30	.	CAWSRGANEKLFF	TGTGCCTGGAGTCGGGGAGCTAATGAAAAACTGTTTTTT
TRBJ1-2	many	TRBV7-2	TRBD1	CASSLGSGGGNGYTF	TGTGCCAGCAGCTTAGGTTCAGGGGGCGGTAACGGCTACACCTTC
TRBJ1-2	.	TRBV3-1	.	CASSHSSGSHGYTF	TGTGCCAGCAGCCATTCGTCAGGGAGTCATGGCTACACCTTC
TRBJ1-5	.	TRBV4-1	.	CASSQVTGMRQPQHF	TGCGCCAGCAGTCAAGTCACAGGGATGAGGCAGCCCCAGCATTTT
TRBJ2-1	.	TRBV12-3/TRBV12-4	TRBD2	CASIGLAGVGEQFF	TGTGCCAGCATCGGACTAGCGGGAGTCGGCGAGCAGTTCTTC
TRBJ1-1	few	TRBV9	.	CASSSYGTEAFF	TGTGCCAGCAGCTCATATGGGACAGAAGCTTTCTTT
TRBJ2-7	.	TRBV29-1	.	CSVPGTDSYEQYF	TGCAGCGTACCTGGGACGGATTCCTACGAGCAGTACTTC
TRBJ2-6	few	TRBV20-1	TRBD2	CSARDTSGGPSSSGANVLTF	TGCAGTGCTAGAGATACTAGCGGGGGGCCCTCTAGCTCTGGGGCCAACGTCCTGACTTTC
TRBJ2-1	.	TRBV12-3/TRBV12-4	TRBD2	CASTRSLAGAYNEQFF	TGTGCCAGCACCCGGTCCCTAGCGGGAGCCTACAATGAGCAGTTCTTC
TRBJ2-3	few	TRBV24-1	TRBD2	CATSDAALAGGQDTQYF	TGTGCCACCAGTGATGCTGCCCTAGCGGGAGGACAAGATACGCAGTATTTT
TRBJ2-6	.	TRBV7-9	.	CASRDYGANVLTF	TGTGCCAGCAGGGACTACGGGGCCAACGTCCTGACTTTC
TRBJ2-5	few	TRBV5-1	TRBD1	CASSLGQGAFETQYF	TGCGCCAGCAGCTTGGGGCAGGGGGCTTTCGAGACCCAGTACTTC
TRBJ2-3	few	TRBV11-2	.	CASSPRGGRWGESDTQYF	TGTGCCAGCAGCCCGAGGGGGGGGCGCTGGGGAGAGTCAGATACGCAGTATTTT
TRBJ2-7	.	TRBV28	.	CASSWDGRPHEQYF	TGTGCCAGCAGCTGGGACGGACGCCCGCACGAGCAGTACTTC
TRBJ2-7	once	TRBV11-2	.	CASSLESATHVTQYF	TGTGCCAGCAGCTTAGAGTCGGCTACCCACGTAACCCAGTACTTC
TRBJ2-5	.	TRBV7-9	TRBD2	CASSLAGAGGGETQYF	TGTGCCAGCAGCTTAGCGGGGGCGGGAGGGGGCGAGACCCAGTACTTC
TRBJ2-5	once	TRBV6-1	.	CATSYRRGRGETQYF	TGTGCCACCAGCTATCGGCGTGGGCGGGGAGAGACCCAGTACTTC
TRBJ2-1	.	TRBV5-6	TRBD2	CASSGGLADNNEQFF	TGTGCCAGCAGCGGCGGACTAGCGGACAACAATGAGCAGTTCTTC
TRBJ2-5	.	TRBV2	TRBD1	CASSGRQGAETQYF	TGTGCCAGCAGTGGGCGGCAGGGGGCTGAGACCCAGTACTTC
TRBJ2-7	.	TRBV7-7	.	CASSLSGIDEQYF	TGTGCCAGCAGCTTATCGGGGATCGACGAGCAGTACTTC
TRBJ2-4	.	TRBV11-2	.	CASSFAAVTFKNIQYF	TGTGCCAGCAGCTTCGCGGCGGTAACTTTCAAAAACATTCAGTACTTC
TRBJ1-5	.	TRBV20-1	.	CSAMVPGGMRQPQHF	TGCAGTGCCATGGTACCGGGGGGCATGAGGCAGCCCCAGCATTTT
TRBJ2-5	.	TRBV5-1	.	CASSLLGGMQTQYF	TGCGCCAGCAGCTTGCTGGGGGGCATGCAGACCCAGTACTTC
TRBJ2-5	few	TRBV7-6	.	CAKVSLQETQYF	TGTGCCAAGGTTTCCCTTCAAGAGACCCAGTACTTC
TRBJ2-5	few	TRBV7-6	TRBD2	CASSLGDYPETQYF	TGTGCCAGCAGCTTAGGGGACTACCCTGAGACCCAGTACTTC
TRBJ1-2	.	TRBV20-1	.	CSRGMGYGYTF	TGCAGTCGAGGGATGGGCTATGGCTACACCTTC
TRBJ2-1	.	TRBV4-2	.	CASSQSLARGPWNEQFF	TGTGCCAGCAGCCAGTCACTAGCGCGGGGGCCTTGGAATGAGCAGTTCTTC
TRBJ1-2	few	TRBV5-1	TRBD1	CAGSFGIKGADGYTF	TGCGCCGGCAGCTTCGGTATAAAGGGGGCGGATGGCTACACCTTC
TRBJ2-3	.	TRBV14	TRBD2	CASSHGGLAGITDTQYF	TGTGCCAGCAGCCACGGGGGACTAGCGGGAATAACAGATACGCAGTATTTT
TRBJ2-6	.	TRBV5-1	.	CASSLMYRASSGANVLTF	TGCGCCAGCAGCTTAATGTACAGGGCCAGCTCTGGGGCCAACGTCCTGACTTTC
TRBJ1-1	.	TRBV5-1	.	CASSGWDMENTEAFF	TGCGCCAGCAGCGGGTGGGACATGGAGAACACTGAAGCTTTCTTT
TRBJ2-1	few	TRBV7-2	.	CASSLEAGIAGEQFF	TGTGCCAGCAGCTTAGAAGCTGGGATCGCCGGTGAGCAGTTCTTC
TRBJ1-5	.	TRBV7-8	.	CASSLAARENRPQHF	TGTGCCAGCAGCTTAGCCGCCAGGGAAAATCGGCCCCAGCATTTT
TRBJ1-4	few	TRBV5-1	TRBD1	CASSWDSPNEKLFF	TGCGCCAGCAGCTGGGACAGCCCTAATGAAAAACTGTTTTTT
TRBJ1-2	few	TRBV7-2	.	CASSLDSWVYGYTF	TGTGCCAGCAGCTTAGACAGTTGGGTCTATGGCTACACCTTC
TRBJ2-5	.	TRBV12-3/TRBV12-4	.	CASGPLKETQYF	TGTGCCAGCGGACCGCTAAAAGAGACCCAGTACTTC
TRBJ2-7	many	TRBV5-5	.	CASSPRRGEGEQYF	TGTGCCAGCAGCCCCCGCAGGGGGGAAGGCGAGCAGTACTTC
TRBJ2-4	few	TRBV25-1	.	CASSEVLSKQYF	TGTGCCAGCAGCGAGGTTCTTAGCAAGCAGTACTTC
TRBJ2-1	many	TRBV4-1	.	CASSQEVGEQFF	TGCGCCAGCAGCCAAGAGGTGGGAGAGCAGTTCTTC
TRBJ2-4	few	TRBV28	TRBD2	CASSFGLAGEGLYF	TGTGCCAGCAGTTTCGGACTAGCGGGAGAAGGGTTGTACTTC
TRBJ1-2	many	TRBV7-2	.	CASSFPTGSGGYGYTF	TGTGCCAGCAGCTTCCCTACAGGGTCTGGTGGCTATGGCTACACCTTC
TRBJ1-2	.	TRBV7-6	.	CASSPSRGRDGYTF	TGTGCCAGCAGCCCCTCAAGGGGACGGGATGGCTACACCTTC
TRBJ2-1	.	TRBV20-1	.	CSANPREQFF	TGCAGTGCTAACCCCCGAGAGCAGTTCTTC
TRBJ2-5	few	TRBV20-1	.	CSARDYGVQETQYF	TGCAGTGCTAGAGATTATGGGGTCCAAGAGACCCAGTACTTC
TRBJ2-7	.	TRBV7-2	.	CASSPTIQAPYEQYF	TGTGCCAGCAGCCCCACTATCCAGGCCCCCTACGAGCAGTACTTC
TRBJ2-7	.	TRBV27	TRBD1	CASSLMTGEQYF	TGTGCCAGCAGTCTGATGACAGGGGAGCAGTACTTC
TRBJ1-2	.	TRBV4-1	.	CASSSPTGPNYGYTF	TGCGCCAGCAGTTCCCCCACAGGGCCGAACTATGGCTACACCTTC
TRBJ2-7	.	TRBV28	TRBD2	CASIPGSGRHNEQYF	TGTGCCAGCATTCCCGGTAGCGGGCGTCACAATGAGCAGTACTTC
TRBJ2-5	many	TRBV12-3/TRBV12-4	.	CASRRDKVKTQYF	TGTGCCAGCAGGAGGGACAAAGTAAAGACCCAGTACTTC
TRBJ1-2	.	TRBV2	.	CASSEALGGGGYGYTF	TGTGCCAGCAGTGAAGCGCTGGGAGGGGGTGGCTATGGCTACACCTTC
TRBJ1-1	few	TRBV5-4	.	CAVTGTSKSGQAFF	TGTGCTGTGACGGGAACCTCGAAGTCCGGGCAAGCTTTCTTT
TRBJ2-3	.	TRBV5-1	.	CASSAGIAVSSDTQYF	TGCGCCAGCAGCGCCGGGATAGCCGTGTCCTCAGATACGCAGTATTTT